The present TCR beta chain was sequenced within a study of blood T cells in healthy people across ages. Germline V lookup: CDR1 ENHRY, CDR2 SYGVKD. The CDR3 sequence is 14 residues long. Trimming took 3 bases from V and 2 from J, leaving 10 bases between them. A sample-barcoded 5' primer and a J-beta primer mix were used in a second PCR of roughly 6 to 11 cycles. Using its own MiXCR run on the 5' RACE reads, TCRdb lists one record per CDR3 protein. The data hold around 820,000 distinct CDR3 sequences, with approximately 25% observed a single time. This sample also appeared in a second study, on T cells of mothers and their children.

Sequenced sample: blood. The rearrangement links TRBV10-3 to TRBJ2-5, with a weak D call TRBD1 (6 bases). The clonotype comes from a boy younger than 18 in good health. As DNA, the CDR3 is TGTGCCATCAGTGACGGGACACTACAAGAGACCCAGTACTTC. It is translated as CAISDGTLQETQYF.